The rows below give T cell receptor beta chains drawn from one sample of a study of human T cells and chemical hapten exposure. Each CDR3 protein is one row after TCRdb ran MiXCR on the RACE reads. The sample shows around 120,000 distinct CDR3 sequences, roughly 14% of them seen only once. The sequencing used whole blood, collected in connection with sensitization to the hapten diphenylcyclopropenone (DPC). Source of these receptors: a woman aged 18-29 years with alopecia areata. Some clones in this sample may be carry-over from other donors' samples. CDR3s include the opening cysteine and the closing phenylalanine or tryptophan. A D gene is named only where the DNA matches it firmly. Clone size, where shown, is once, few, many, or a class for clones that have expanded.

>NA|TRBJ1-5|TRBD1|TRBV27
CAAGDRRNQPQHF
TGTGCCGCAGGGGACAGGCGCAATCAGCCCCAGCATTTT
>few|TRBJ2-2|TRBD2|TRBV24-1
CATGIRGLAGTGELFF
TGTGCCACCGGTATAAGGGGACTAGCGGGCACCGGGGAGCTGTTTTTT
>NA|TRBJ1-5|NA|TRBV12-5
CASGLERGEGNQPQHF
TGTGCTAGTGGTTTGGAGAGGGGAGAGGGCAATCAGCCCCAGCATTTT
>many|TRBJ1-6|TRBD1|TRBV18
CASSPPNRGNSPLHF
TGTGCCAGCTCACCACCTAACAGGGGCAATTCACCCCTCCACTTT
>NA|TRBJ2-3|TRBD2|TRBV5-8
CASSSRISGGLSTDTQYF
TGTGCCAGCAGCTCCCGTATTAGCGGGGGACTTAGCACAGATACGCAGTATTTT
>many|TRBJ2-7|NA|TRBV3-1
CASSQSGYEQYF
TGTGCCAGCAGCCAATCGGGCTACGAGCAGTACTTC
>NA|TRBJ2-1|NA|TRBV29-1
CSVDPAKGINEQFF
TGCAGCGTTGACCCCGCGAAGGGGATTAATGAGCAGTTCTTC
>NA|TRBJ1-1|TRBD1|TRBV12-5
CASGLGTGTEAFF
TGTGCTAGTGGTTTGGGGACAGGGACTGAAGCTTTCTTT
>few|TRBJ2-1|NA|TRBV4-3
CASSQDHPGSPYNEQFF
TGCGCCAGCAGCCAAGATCACCCAGGATCCCCTTACAATGAGCAGTTCTTC
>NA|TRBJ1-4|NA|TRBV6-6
CASSPRTRGNEKLFF
TGTGCCAGCAGTCCCAGGACAAGAGGGAATGAAAAACTGTTTTTT
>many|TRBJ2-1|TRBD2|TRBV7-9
CASSLGGSNEQFF
TGTGCCAGCAGCTTAGGCGGGAGCAATGAGCAGTTCTTC
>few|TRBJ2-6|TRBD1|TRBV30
CAWSQDRSSGANVLTF
TGTGCCTGGAGTCAGGACAGGTCCTCTGGGGCCAACGTCCTGACTTTC
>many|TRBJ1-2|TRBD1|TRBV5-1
CASSLAGTGAANYGYTF
TGCGCCAGCAGCTTGGCCGGGACAGGGGCCGCTAACTATGGCTACACCTTC
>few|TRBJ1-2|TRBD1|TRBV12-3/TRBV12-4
CASSQGVYGYTF
TGTGCCAGCAGTCAGGGGGTCTATGGCTACACCTTC
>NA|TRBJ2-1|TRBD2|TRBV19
CASDTKGISGGAFLYEQFF
TGTGCCAGTGACACGAAGGGAATTAGCGGGGGGGCTTTTCTTTATGAGCAGTTCTTC
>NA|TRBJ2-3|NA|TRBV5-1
CASSLATATDTQYF
TGCGCCAGCAGCTTGGCTACAGCTACAGATACGCAGTATTTT
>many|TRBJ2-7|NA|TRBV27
CASMEGLEQYF
TGTGCCAGCATGGAGGGGCTGGAGCAGTACTTC
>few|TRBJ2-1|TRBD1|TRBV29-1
CSVGDIGQVNYF
TGCAGCGTTGGAGATATTGGACAGGTTAATTACTTC
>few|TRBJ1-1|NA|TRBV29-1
CSVEVMGRGTEAFF
TGCAGCGTTGAAGTTATGGGACGGGGCACTGAAGCTTTCTTT
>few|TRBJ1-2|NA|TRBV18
CASSLDPYGYTF
TGTGCCAGCTCACTAGACCCCTATGGCTACACCTTC
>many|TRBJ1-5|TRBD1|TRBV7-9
CASSLALRTGVNQPQHF
TGTGCCAGCAGCTTAGCGCTAAGGACAGGGGTCAATCAGCCCCAGCATTTT
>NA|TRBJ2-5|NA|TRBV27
CASSGTGTPETQYF
TGTGCCAGCAGTGGGACCGGGACCCCGGAGACCCAGTACTTC
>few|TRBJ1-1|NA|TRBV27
CASSPEVTGTEAFF
TGTGCCAGCAGTCCTGAGGTGACCGGTACTGAAGCTTTCTTT
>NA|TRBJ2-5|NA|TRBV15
CATSRDDSQETQYF
TGTGCCACCAGCAGAGATGACAGCCAAGAGACCCAGTACTTC
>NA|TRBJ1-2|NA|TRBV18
CASSPPLWGNYGYTF
TGTGCCAGCTCACCACCACTCTGGGGGAACTATGGCTACACCTTC
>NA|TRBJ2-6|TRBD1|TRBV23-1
CASSQGQGITSGANVLTF
TGCGCCAGCAGTCAAGGACAGGGTATAACCTCTGGGGCCAACGTCCTGACTTTC
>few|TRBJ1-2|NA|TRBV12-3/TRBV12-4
CANAPSGFENGYTF
TGTGCCAACGCCCCGTCGGGGTTTGAGAACGGCTACACCTTC
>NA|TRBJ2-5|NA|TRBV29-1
CSAPRGETQYF
TGCAGCGCCCCGAGAGGCGAGACCCAGTACTTC
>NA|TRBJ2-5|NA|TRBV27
CASSLSGGETQYF
TGTGCCAGCAGTTTATCAGGGGGAGAGACCCAGTACTTC
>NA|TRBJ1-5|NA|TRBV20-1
CSASATTNQPQHF
TGCAGTGCTAGTGCCACAACCAATCAGCCCCAGCATTTT
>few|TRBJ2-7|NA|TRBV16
CASSFSPGPDYEQYF
TGTGCCAGCAGCTTTAGCCCGGGCCCTGACTACGAGCAGTACTTC
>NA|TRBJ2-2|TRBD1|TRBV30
CAWSLDRAGELFF
TGTGCCTGGAGCTTGGACAGGGCCGGGGAGCTGTTTTTT
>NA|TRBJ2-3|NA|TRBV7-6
CASSSQPSDTQYF
TGTGCCAGCAGCTCCCAACCTTCAGATACGCAGTATTTT
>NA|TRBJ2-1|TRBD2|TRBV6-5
CASSYSGTSGGEQFF
TGTGCCAGCAGTTACTCGGGGACTAGCGGGGGTGAGCAGTTCTTC
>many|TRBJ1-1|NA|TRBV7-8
CASSLAQTDTTEAFF
TGTGCCAGCAGCTTAGCACAAACGGACACCACTGAAGCTTTCTTT
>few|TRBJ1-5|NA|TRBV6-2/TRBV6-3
CASSYSSPWNQPQHF
TGTGCCAGCAGTTACTCGAGTCCTTGGAATCAGCCCCAGCATTTT
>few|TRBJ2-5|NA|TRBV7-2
CASSRLGPQETQYF
TGTGCCAGCAGCCGATTGGGTCCTCAAGAGACCCAGTACTTC
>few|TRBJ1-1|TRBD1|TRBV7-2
CASSNRGSEAFF
TGTGCCAGCAGTAACAGGGGTTCTGAAGCTTTCTTT
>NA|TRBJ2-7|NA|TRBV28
CATFRASYEQYF
TGTGCCACGTTTCGGGCCTCCTACGAGCAGTACTTC
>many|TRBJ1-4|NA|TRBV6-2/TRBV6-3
CASSLTGGSLNEKLFF
TGTGCCAGCAGCCTCACCGGGGGATCTCTCAATGAAAAACTGTTTTTT
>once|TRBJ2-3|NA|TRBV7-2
CASSLGQPTQYF
TGTGCCAGCAGCTTAGGGCAGCCTACGCAGTATTTT
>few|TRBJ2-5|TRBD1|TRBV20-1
CSASLWTGAHQETQYF
TGCAGTGCTAGCCTATGGACAGGGGCGCACCAAGAGACCCAGTACTTC
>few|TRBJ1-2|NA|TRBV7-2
CASSSQGGGPYGYTF
TGTGCCAGCAGCTCACAGGGAGGAGGGCCCTATGGCTACACCTTC
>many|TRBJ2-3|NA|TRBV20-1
CSARRTDSSTDTQYF
TGCAGTGCTAGACGAACAGATTCTAGCACAGATACGCAGTATTTT
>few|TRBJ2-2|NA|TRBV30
CAWKAGSGTAGELFF
TGTGCCTGGAAGGCCGGGAGCGGAACAGCCGGGGAGCTGTTTTTT
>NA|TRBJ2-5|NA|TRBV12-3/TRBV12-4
CASSLLGRTYETQYF
TGTGCCAGCAGTTTATTGGGACGGACCTATGAGACCCAGTACTTC
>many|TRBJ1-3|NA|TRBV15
CATSRDLGTRNTIYF
TGTGCCACCAGCAGAGATCTCGGAACCCGAAACACCATATATTTT
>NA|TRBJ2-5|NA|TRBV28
CASSDRTQYF
TGTGCCAGCAGTGACCGGACCCAGTACTTC